The following is a T cell receptor (beta chain) sequence with its context. This sample was included in a study of T-cell memory formation after mild COVID-19. J was trimmed by 4 bases and V by 3 bases; bases with no gene match: 13. Germline V gene sequence: CDR1 SGHDT, CDR2 YYEEEE. The CDR3 consists of 18 residues. TCRdb fed the 5' RACE reads into MiXCR, producing one record per CDR3 protein. The sample carries about 450,000 distinct CDR3 sequences, less than 25% recorded once. The clonotype was recovered from an adult woman who had mild COVID-19 (a few samples of this study predate the infection). Cell type and time point are not known. The chain links TRBV5-6 to TRBJ2-1; TRBD2 matches at 10 bases. Material: PBMCs or a T cell subset sorted from them (not recorded which). DNA of the CDR3: TGTGCCAGCAGCTACCCTACTCTAGCGGGGGAGGGATACAATGAGCAGTTCTTC. Translating it yields CASSYPTLAGEGYNEQFF.